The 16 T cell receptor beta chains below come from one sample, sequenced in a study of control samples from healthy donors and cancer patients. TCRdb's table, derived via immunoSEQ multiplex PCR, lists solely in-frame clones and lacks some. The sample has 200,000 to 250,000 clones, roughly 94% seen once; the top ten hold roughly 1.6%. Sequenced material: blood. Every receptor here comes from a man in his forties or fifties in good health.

CDR3 region: CASQDRWMNTGELFF. DNA for the CDR3: TGTGCCAGTCAGGACAGGTGGATGAACACCGGGGAGCTGTTTTTT. V and J are TRBV19 and TRBJ2-2, with 7 bases lining up with TRBD1. After removal of 8 bases from V and 1 base from J, the junction contained 7 bases not matched to a gene. Germline-derived CDR1 and CDR2 are LNHDA and SQIVND (reference sequence). This CDR3 is built from 15 residues.

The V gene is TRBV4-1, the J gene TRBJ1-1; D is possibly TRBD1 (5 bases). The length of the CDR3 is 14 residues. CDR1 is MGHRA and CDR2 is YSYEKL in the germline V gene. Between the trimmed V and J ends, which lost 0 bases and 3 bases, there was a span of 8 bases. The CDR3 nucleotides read TGCGCCAGCAGCCAAGATACAGGAGACACTGAAGCTTTCTTT. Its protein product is CASSQDTGDTEAFF.

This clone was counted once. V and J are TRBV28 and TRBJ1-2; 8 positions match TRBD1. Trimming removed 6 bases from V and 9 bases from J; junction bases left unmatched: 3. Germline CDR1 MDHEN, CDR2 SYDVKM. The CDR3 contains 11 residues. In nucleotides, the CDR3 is TGTGCCAGCAGACAGGGGGAGAGCTACACCTTC. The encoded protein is CASRQGESYTF.

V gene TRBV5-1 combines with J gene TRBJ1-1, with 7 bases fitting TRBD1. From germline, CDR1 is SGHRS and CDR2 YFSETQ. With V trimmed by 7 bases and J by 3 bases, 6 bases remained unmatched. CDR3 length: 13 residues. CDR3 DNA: TGCGCCAGCGGGGAACAGGGGCACACTGAAGCTTTCTTT. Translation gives CASGEQGHTEAFF.

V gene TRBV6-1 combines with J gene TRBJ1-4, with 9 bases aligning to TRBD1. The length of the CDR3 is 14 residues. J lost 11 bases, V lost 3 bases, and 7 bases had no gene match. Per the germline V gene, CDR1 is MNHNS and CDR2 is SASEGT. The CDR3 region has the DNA TGTGCCAGCAGTGAGGGGACAGGGCTTGAGAAACTGTTTTTT. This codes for CASSEGTGLEKLFF.

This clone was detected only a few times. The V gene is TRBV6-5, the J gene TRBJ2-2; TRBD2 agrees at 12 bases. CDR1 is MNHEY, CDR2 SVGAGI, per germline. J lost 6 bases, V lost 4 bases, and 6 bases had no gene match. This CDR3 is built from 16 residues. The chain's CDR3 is CASSSASGGASGELFF. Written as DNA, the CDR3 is TGTGCCAGCAGTTCCGCTAGCGGGGGGGCCTCCGGGGAGCTGTTTTTT.

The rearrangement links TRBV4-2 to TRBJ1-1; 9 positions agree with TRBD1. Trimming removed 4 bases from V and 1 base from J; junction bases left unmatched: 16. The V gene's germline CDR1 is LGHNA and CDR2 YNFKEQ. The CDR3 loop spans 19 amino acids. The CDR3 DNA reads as TGTGCCAGCAGCCTTCAATCCGGGACAGGGAAAATCTCGAACACTGAAGCTTTCTTT. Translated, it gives CASSLQSGTGKISNTEAFF.

CDR3 loop: CASSPGDYEQYF. The CDR3, as DNA: TGTGCCAGCAGTCCAGGGGACTACGAGCAGTACTTC. The chain joins TRBV6-2 or TRBV6-3 to TRBJ2-7, with a tentative D call TRBD1 (6 bases). The V gene lost 5 bases and the J gene lost 3 bases, with 8 bases spanning the gap. The V gene's germline CDR1 is MNHEY and CDR2 SVGEGT. The CDR3 consists of 12 residues.

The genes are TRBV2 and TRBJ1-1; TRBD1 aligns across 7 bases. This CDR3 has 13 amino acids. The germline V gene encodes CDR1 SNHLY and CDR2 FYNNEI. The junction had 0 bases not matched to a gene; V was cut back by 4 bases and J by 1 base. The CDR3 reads CASSGQGNTEAFF. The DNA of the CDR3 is TGTGCCAGCAGTGGACAGGGGAACACTGAAGCTTTCTTT. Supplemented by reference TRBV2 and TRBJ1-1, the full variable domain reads EPEVTQTPSHQVTQMGQEVILRCVPISNHLYFYWYRQILGQKVEFLVSFYNNEISEKSEIFDDQFSVERPDGSNFTLKIRSTKLEDSAMYFCASSGQGNTEAFFGQGTRLTVV.

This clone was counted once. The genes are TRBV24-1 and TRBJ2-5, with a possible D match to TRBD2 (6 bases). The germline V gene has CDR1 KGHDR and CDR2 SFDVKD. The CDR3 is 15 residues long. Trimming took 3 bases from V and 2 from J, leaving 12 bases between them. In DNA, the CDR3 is TGTGCCACCAGTGATCGGGACTTTAGTCAAGAGACCCAGTACTTC. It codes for CATSDRDFSQETQYF.

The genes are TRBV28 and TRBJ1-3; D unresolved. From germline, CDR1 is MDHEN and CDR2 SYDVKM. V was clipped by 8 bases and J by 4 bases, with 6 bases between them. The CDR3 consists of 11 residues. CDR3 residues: CASVGGNTIYF. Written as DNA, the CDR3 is TGTGCCAGCGTCGGGGGAAACACCATATATTTT.

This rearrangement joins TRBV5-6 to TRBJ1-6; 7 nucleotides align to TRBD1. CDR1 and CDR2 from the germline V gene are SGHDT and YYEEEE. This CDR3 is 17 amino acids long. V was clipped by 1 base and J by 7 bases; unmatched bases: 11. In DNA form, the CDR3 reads TGTGCCAGCAGCTTGACGACAGGGTTAGGTGTGAATTCACCCCTCCACTTT. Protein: CASSLTTGLGVNSPLHF.

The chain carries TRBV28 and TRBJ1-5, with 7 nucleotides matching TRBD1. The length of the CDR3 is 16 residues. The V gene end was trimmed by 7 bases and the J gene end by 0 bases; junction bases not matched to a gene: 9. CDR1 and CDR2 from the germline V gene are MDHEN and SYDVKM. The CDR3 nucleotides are TGTGCCAGCATCCCTTGGACAGGAGATAGCAATCAGCCCCAGCATTTT. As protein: CASIPWTGDSNQPQHF.

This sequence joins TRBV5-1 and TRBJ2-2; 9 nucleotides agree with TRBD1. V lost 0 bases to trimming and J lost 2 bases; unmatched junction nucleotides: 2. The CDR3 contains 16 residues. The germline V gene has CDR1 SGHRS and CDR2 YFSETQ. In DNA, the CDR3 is TGCGCCAGCAGCTTGGAGGGACAGGGAAACACCGGGGAGCTGTTTTTT. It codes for CASSLEGQGNTGELFF.

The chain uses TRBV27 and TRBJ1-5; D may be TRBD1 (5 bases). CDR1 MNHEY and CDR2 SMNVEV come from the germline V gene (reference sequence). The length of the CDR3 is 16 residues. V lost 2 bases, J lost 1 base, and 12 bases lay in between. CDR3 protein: CASSLLGQGSNQPQHF. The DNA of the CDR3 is TGTGCCAGCAGTTTACTAGGGCAGGGCAGCAATCAGCCCCAGCATTTT.

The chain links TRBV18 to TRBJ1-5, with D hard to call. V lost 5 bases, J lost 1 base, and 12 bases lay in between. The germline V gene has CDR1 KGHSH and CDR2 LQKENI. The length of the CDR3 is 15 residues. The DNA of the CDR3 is TGTGCCAGCTCAATCGGGATTGCGAGCAATCAGCCCCAGCATTTT. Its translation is CASSIGIASNQPQHF.